The 24 T cell receptor beta chains reported below all come from one sample, sequenced in a study of T cell responses to AZD1222 COVID-19 vaccine. The repertoire was sequenced with immunoSEQ multiplex PCR; TCRdb's copy has only in-frame clones and lacks some. The data show some 120,000 clones, roughly 87% seen once. The sequencing here drew on peripheral blood, taken on day 0 of AZD1222 vaccination. The receptors derive from an adult in good health.

V is TRBV3-1 (or the pseudogene TRBV3-2) and J is TRBJ1-1; D is ambiguous. The V gene lost 0 bases and the J gene lost 8 bases, with 16 bases spanning the gap. This CDR3 has 15 residues. Germline V gives CDR1 LGHDT, CDR2 YNNKEL (reference sequence). The CDR3 bases are TGTGCCAGCAGCCAAGAAGGCGTCCCTTTTCCCGAAGCTTTCTTT. Translation: CASSQEGVPFPEAFF.

J is TRBJ2-7 and V is TRBV4-3; 7 bases are shared with TRBD2. CDR1 is LGHNA, CDR2 YSLEER, per germline. This CDR3 is 13 amino acids long. With V trimmed by 1 base and J by 6 bases, 3 bases remained unmatched. As DNA, the CDR3 is TGCGCCAGCAGCCAAGGGGAGGGTGGCGAGCAGTACTTC. Protein sequence: CASSQGEGGEQYF.

The V and J genes are TRBV19 and TRBJ1-2, with 7 bases matching TRBD1. After removal of 4 bases from V and 2 bases from J, the junction contained 10 bases not matched to a gene. This CDR3 spans 16 amino acids. Germline loops: CDR1 LNHDA, CDR2 SQIVND (reference sequence). CDR3 nucleotide sequence: TGTGCCAGTAGTACCTCCCGACAGGGAAACAACTATGGCTACACCTTC. This gives the protein CASSTSRQGNNYGYTF.

Worth noting for this clone: The identical CDR3 is also encoded by other nucleotide sequences in the sample. The V and J genes are TRBV3-1 (or the pseudogene TRBV3-2) and TRBJ1-1; weak D call: TRBD1 (6 bases). The CDR3 length is 13 residues. The V end was cut by 1 base, the J end by 3 bases, with 6 bases between. Per germline, CDR1 LGHDT and CDR2 YNNKEL (reference sequence). CDR3 bases: TGTGCCAGCAGCCAAGCAGGGGACACTGAAGCTTTCTTT. This gives the protein CASSQAGDTEAFF.

The table lists this clone with a count of one. The chain couples TRBV12-2 to TRBJ1-5; whether TRBD1, the table's D call, matches the DNA was not checked. TRBV12-2 is described as a pseudogene. The CDR3 runs to 16 residues. This CDR3 reads CASRFEDRESNQPQHF. In DNA, the CDR3 is TGTGCAAGTCGCTTCGAGGACAGGGAAAGCAATCAGCCCCAGCATTTT.

J is TRBJ2-4 and V is TRBV18; tentatively, D is TRBD1 or TRBD2 (5 bases each). Germline CDR1 and CDR2: KGHSH and LQKENI. The V gene lost 3 bases and the J gene lost 4 bases, with 10 bases spanning the gap. CDR3 length: 14 amino acids. DNA of the CDR3: TGTGCCAGCTCACCCGGGGACGGAAAAAACATTCAGTACTTC. Residues: CASSPGDGKNIQYF.

This clone was counted between two and nine times. The V call is TRBV7-9, the J call TRBJ2-7, with 8 bases fitting TRBD1. CDR3 size: 16 residues. V lost 5 bases, J lost 5 bases, and 14 bases stayed unmatched. Germline V gene data show CDR1 as SEHNR and CDR2 as FQNEAQ (reference sequence). Here the CDR3 DNA reads TGTGCCAGCAGCCCGGCAGACAGGGGTCCCCCCCACGAGCAGTACTTC. This translates into CASSPADRGPPHEQYF.

The chain is built from TRBV6-5 and TRBJ2-1; D is perhaps TRBD1 or TRBD2 (5 bases each). The V end lost 4 bases, the J end lost 7 bases, and 8 bases lay between the germline ends. The CDR3 has 12 residues. The V gene's germline CDR1 is MNHEY and CDR2 SVGAGI. The CDR3 loop reads CASSSGRNEQFF. Here the CDR3 DNA reads TGTGCCAGCAGTTCGGGACGGAATGAGCAGTTCTTC.

The chain has TRBV5-1 and TRBJ1-1, with a possible D match to TRBD1 (5 bases). Deletions cut 5 bases from V and 0 bases from J, with 8 bases between. The CDR3 covers 13 residues. Germline CDR1 and CDR2: SGHRS and YFSETQ. CDR3 DNA: TGCGCCAGCAGACTGACAGTGAACACTGAAGCTTTCTTT. Protein sequence: CASRLTVNTEAFF.

The CDR3 bases are TGTGCCAGCAACCATCGTCCGACAGGGCCCCTTGGCTATGGCTACACCTTC. This encodes CASNHRPTGPLGYGYTF. The chain has TRBV11-2 and TRBJ1-2; 7 bases are a match to TRBD1. V lost 7 bases and J lost 4; bases outside the gene matches: 18. CDR1 is SGHAT and CDR2 is FQNNGV in the germline V gene. This CDR3 region has 17 residues.

This chain connects TRBV5-5 to TRBJ1-1; 7 bases match TRBD1. CDR3 length: 17 amino acids. The J segment lost 0 bases and the V segment lost 1 base, leaving 9 bases of the junction unmatched. Germline V gene lookup returns CDR1 SGHKS and CDR2 YYEKEE (reference sequence). The CDR3 loop reads CASSLRDSLMLNTEAFF. The CDR3 coding sequence is TGTGCCAGCAGCTTGAGGGACAGTCTTATGTTGAACACTGAAGCTTTCTTT. Using reference TRBV5-5 and TRBJ1-1 for the parts outside the CDR3, the full variable domain is DAGVTQSPTHLIKTRGQQVTLRCSPISGHKSVSWYQQVLGQGPQFIFQYYEKEERGRGNFPDRFSARQFPNYSSELNVNALLLGDSALYLCASSLRDSLMLNTEAFFGQGTRLTVV.

This clone was observed once. This sequence joins TRBV7-6 and TRBJ1-5; TRBD1 aligns across 7 bases. J lost 7 bases, V lost 5 bases, and 8 bases had no gene match. Germline V CDR1 and CDR2: SGHVS, FNYEAQ. CDR3 length: 14 amino acids. The CDR3 here is CASSQNRGEQPQHF. The CDR3 DNA follows: TGTGCCAGCAGCCAAAACAGGGGCGAACAGCCCCAGCATTTT.

The rearrangement links TRBV6-6 to TRBJ1-1; D perhaps matches TRBD1 (6 bases). V dropped 6 bases and J dropped 0 bases, with 8 bases sitting between them. CDR1 and CDR2 (germline): MNHNY, SVGAGI (reference sequence). This CDR3 is built from 13 residues. CDR3 loop: CASRDSMNTEAFF. The DNA of the CDR3 is TGTGCCAGCAGGGACAGTATGAACACTGAAGCTTTCTTT.

The V and J genes are TRBV6-5 and TRBJ1-2, with a possible D match to TRBD1 (5 bases). CDR1 is MNHEY and CDR2 is SVGAGI in the germline V gene. Trimming took off 0 bases at V and 3 bases at J, with 11 bases between the two ends. There are 15 residues in the CDR3. Here the CDR3 reads CASSYSTSGYYGYTF. CDR3 nucleotides: TGTGCCAGCAGTTACTCGACGTCAGGGTACTATGGCTACACCTTC.

The rearrangement joins TRBV10-1 to TRBJ2-2; D is possibly TRBD2 (7 bases). Germline V lookup: CDR1 WNHNN, CDR2 SYGVQD (reference sequence). The V gene lost 3 bases and the J gene lost 5 bases, with 16 bases spanning the gap. The CDR3 length is 16 residues. CDR3 region: CASSDGGLVGTGELFF. DNA for the CDR3: TGCGCCAGCAGTGACGGGGGGCTTGTAGGAACCGGGGAGCTGTTTTTT.

The chain is built from TRBV29-1 and TRBJ2-7, with TRBD1 identical over 7 bases. The germline V gene encodes CDR1 SQVTM and CDR2 ANQGSEA. Unmatched junction bases numbered 4, after V lost 2 bases and J lost 6 bases. This CDR3 has 12 amino acids. As DNA, the CDR3 is TGCAGCGTTGAATTAGGGGGCCTCGAGCAGTACTTC. It yields the protein CSVELGGLEQYF.

This chain connects TRBV15 to TRBJ2-6, with D tentatively TRBD1 or TRBD2 (5 bases each). The length of the CDR3 is 22 residues. V lost 1 base, J lost 1 base, and 26 bases lay in between. Germline V CDR1 and CDR2: LNHNV, YYDKDF (reference sequence). The CDR3, as DNA: TGTGCCACCAGCAGAGTTATCCGGGGCAGATTCAATGTGCCTTCTGGGGCCAACGTCCTGACTTTC. This gives the protein CATSRVIRGRFNVPSGANVLTF.

The gene calls are TRBV5-4 and TRBJ2-2; a possible D gene is TRBD2 (6 bases). Germline V CDR1 and CDR2: SGHNT, YYREEE (reference sequence). This CDR3 is built from 16 residues. V was clipped by 9 bases and J by 0 bases, with 18 bases between them. Here the CDR3 DNA reads TGTGCCACCCGAGGAGGAGGGTATTCGAACACCGGGGAGCTGTTTTTT. Amino acid sequence: CATRGGGYSNTGELFF.

The chain is built from TRBV18 and TRBJ2-1, with D possibly called TRBD1 or TRBD2 (6 bases each). The CDR3 loop spans 15 amino acids. With 2 bases removed from V and 5 bases from J, the gap between germline ends came to 13 bases. The V gene's germline CDR1 is KGHSH and CDR2 LQKENI. The DNA of the CDR3 is TGTGCCAGCTCACCAAGAGGGGGACTGAACAATGAGCAGTTCTTC. Encoded protein: CASSPRGGLNNEQFF.

The table lists this clone with a count of one. The genes are TRBV19 and TRBJ1-1, with a tentative D call TRBD1 (5 bases). Looked up from germline, CDR1 is LNHDA and CDR2 is SQIVND (reference sequence). V was cut by 4 bases and J by 5 bases, with 11 bases left in between. The CDR3 runs 13 residues. The DNA for the CDR3 is TGTGCCAGTAGTAGGGGGGGAAGGACTGAAGCTTTCTTT. It translates to CASSRGGRTEAFF.

In its sample, this clone was seen a few times. V and J are TRBV7-8 and TRBJ1-5; D is uncertain. The V end lost 2 bases, the J end lost 0 bases, and 11 bases lay between the germline ends. In germline, CDR1 is SGHVS, CDR2 FQNEAQ. This CDR3 is built from 16 residues. The CDR3 DNA is TGTGCCAGCAGCTTAAAGCAGTACGATAGCAATCAGCCCCAGCATTTT. This sequence encodes CASSLKQYDSNQPQHF.

The rearrangement uses TRBV2 and TRBJ2-1; maybe TRBD2 (6 bases). Germline loops: CDR1 SNHLY, CDR2 FYNNEI. The CDR3 is made up of 14 amino acids. V shed 6 bases and J shed 10 bases, with 19 bases lying between them. The CDR3 protein is CASRTAPGRGEQFF. DNA of the CDR3: TGTGCCAGCAGGACGGCTCCGGGACGGGGGGAGCAGTTCTTC.

The chain is built from TRBV7-2 and TRBJ2-2; the D gene is possibly TRBD1 (5 bases). The V end lost 7 bases, the J end lost 6 bases, and 21 bases lay between the germline ends. Germline V gene sequence: CDR1 SGHTA, CDR2 FQGNSA. This CDR3 has 16 amino acids. CDR3 sequence: CASTPDIAGRAGELFF. The CDR3 DNA reads TGTGCCAGCACCCCTGACATAGCTGGCAGGGCCGGGGAGCTGTTTTTT.

This chain uses TRBV6-5 with TRBJ1-2; TRBD1 matches 8 bases. Germline values: CDR1 MNHEY, CDR2 SVGAGI. The CDR3 loop spans 13 amino acids. The V and J ends lost 7 bases and 7 bases, in that order; junction bases with no gene match: 8. The DNA for the CDR3 is TGTGCCAGCACGTGGACAGGGTGGGTTGGCTACACCTTC. Encoded protein: CASTWTGWVGYTF.